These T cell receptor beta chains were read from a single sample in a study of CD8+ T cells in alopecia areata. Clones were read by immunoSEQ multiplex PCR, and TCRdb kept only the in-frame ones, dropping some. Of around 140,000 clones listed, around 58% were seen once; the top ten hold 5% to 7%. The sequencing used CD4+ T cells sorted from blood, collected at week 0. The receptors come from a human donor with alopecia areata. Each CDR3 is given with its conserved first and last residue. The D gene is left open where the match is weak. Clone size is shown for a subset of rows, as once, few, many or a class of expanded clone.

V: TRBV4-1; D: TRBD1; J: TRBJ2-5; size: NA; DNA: TGCGCCAGCAGCCAAGACCCAGGACAGGTGCTAGGGGAGACCCAGTACTTC; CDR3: CASSQDPGQVLGETQYF
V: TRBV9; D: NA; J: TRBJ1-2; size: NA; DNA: TGTGCCAGCGGTCCCGGGGGGTATGGCTACACCTTC; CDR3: CASGPGGYGYTF
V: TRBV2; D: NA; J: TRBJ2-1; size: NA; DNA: TGTGCCAGCAACACGGGGATTTCCTACAATGAGCAGTTCTTC; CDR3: CASNTGISYNEQFF
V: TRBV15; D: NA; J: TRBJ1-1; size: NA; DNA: TGTGCCACCAGCAGAGATGAGGGGATATGGACTGAAGCTTTCTTT; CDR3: CATSRDEGIWTEAFF
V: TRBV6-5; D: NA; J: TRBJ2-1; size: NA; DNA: TGTGCCAGCAGTTCCTCGACAGCATCCTACAATGAGCAGTTCTTC; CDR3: CASSSSTASYNEQFF
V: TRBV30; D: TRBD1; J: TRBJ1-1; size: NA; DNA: TGTGCCTGGAGTACGGACAGGATGGCTGAAGCTTTCTTT; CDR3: CAWSTDRMAEAFF
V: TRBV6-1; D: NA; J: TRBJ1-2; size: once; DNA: TGTGCCAGCACTTTCCTTCAGGGGCTCAGAGATGGCTACACCTTC; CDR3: CASTFLQGLRDGYTF
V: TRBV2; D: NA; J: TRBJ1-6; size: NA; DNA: TGTGCCAGCGAGGGGGTGATAAATTCACCCCTCCACTTT; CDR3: CASEGVINSPLHF
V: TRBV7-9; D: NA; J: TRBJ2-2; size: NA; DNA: TGTGCCAGCAGCTTAGATCCCAGGGGCACCGGGGAGCTGTTTTTT; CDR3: CASSLDPRGTGELFF
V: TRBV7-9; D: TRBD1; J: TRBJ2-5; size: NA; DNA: TGTGCCAGCAGTCGACGGACAGGGGAGATCCAGTACTTC; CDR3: CASSRRTGEIQYF
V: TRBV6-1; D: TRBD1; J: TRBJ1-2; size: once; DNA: TGTGCCAGCAGCAGGGGGGGAAACTATGGCTACACCTTC; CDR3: CASSRGGNYGYTF
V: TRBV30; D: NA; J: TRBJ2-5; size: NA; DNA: TGTGCCTGGAGTAGGTCTGCCCAAGAGACCCAGTACTTC; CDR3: CAWSRSAQETQYF
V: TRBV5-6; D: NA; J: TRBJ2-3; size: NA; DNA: TGTGCCAGCAGCGAAGGACAGAGCACAGATACGCAGTATTTT; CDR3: CASSEGQSTDTQYF
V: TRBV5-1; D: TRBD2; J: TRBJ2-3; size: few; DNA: TGCGCCAGCAGCTTGTCGGCTAGCGGAGATACGCAGTATTTT; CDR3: CASSLSASGDTQYF
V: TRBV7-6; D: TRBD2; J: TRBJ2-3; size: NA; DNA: TGTGCCAGCAGCTTAGTAGGCGGGGGGGCATTCGATACGCAGTATTTT; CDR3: CASSLVGGGAFDTQYF
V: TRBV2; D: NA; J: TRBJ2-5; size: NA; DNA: TGTGCCAGCAGTGAAGTACCCGGGACCCAGTACTTC; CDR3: CASSEVPGTQYF
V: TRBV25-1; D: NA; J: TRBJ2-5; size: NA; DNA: TGTGCCAGCAGTGAATCCAAAGGGGTAGAGACCCAGTACTTC; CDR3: CASSESKGVETQYF
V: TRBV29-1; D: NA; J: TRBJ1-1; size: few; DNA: TGCAGCGTTGCCGGCGGGCGCGGCACTGAAGCTTTCTTT; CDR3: CSVAGGRGTEAFF
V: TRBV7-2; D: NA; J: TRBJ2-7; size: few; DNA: TGTGCCAGCAGCACATTACTGACGGGGGTCAACGAGCAGTACTTC; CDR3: CASSTLLTGVNEQYF
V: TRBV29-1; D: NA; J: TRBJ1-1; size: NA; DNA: TGCAGCGCGGACGAATTAGGTACTGAAGCTTTCTTT; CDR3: CSADELGTEAFF
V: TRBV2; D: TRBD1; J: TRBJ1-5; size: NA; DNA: TGTGCCAGCAGTGGGACAGGAGGCAATCAGCCCCAGCATTTT; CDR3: CASSGTGGNQPQHF
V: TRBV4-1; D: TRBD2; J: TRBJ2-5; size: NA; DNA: TGCGCCAGCAGCCAAGGAGTAGCGGGGACTTGGGGGGAGACCCAGTACTTC; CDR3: CASSQGVAGTWGETQYF
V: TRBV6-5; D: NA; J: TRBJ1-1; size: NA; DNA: TGTGCCAGCAGCCGGGGCCCCCTCAGCACTGAAGCTTTCTTT; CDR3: CASSRGPLSTEAFF
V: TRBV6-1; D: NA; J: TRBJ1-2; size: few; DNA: TGTGCCAGTCGGCCCGGCGGTACCTATGGCTACACCTTC; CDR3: CASRPGGTYGYTF
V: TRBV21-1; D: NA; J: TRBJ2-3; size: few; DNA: TGTGCCAGCTACCGCCCCGGCGCCGATACGCAGTATTTT; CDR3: CASYRPGADTQYF
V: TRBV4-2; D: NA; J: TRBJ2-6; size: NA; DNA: TGTGCCAGCAGCCAAGAAGGAGGGCCTGGGGCCAACGTCCTGACTTTC; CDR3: CASSQEGGPGANVLTF
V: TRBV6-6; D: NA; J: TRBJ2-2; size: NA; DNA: TGTGCCAGCAGTCAGGGACCGCGAGGGACCGGGGAGCTGTTTTTT; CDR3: CASSQGPRGTGELFF
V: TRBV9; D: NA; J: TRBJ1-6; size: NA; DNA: TGTGCCAGCAGCGTAGCCCCCGTGGGGGGTAATTCACCCCTCCACTTT; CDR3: CASSVAPVGGNSPLHF
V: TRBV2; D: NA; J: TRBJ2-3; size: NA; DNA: TGTGCCAGCCTCAGGCTAGTGAGCACAGATACGCAGTATTTT; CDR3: CASLRLVSTDTQYF
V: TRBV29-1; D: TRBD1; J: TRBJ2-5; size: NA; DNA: TGCAGCGTTCCCCCGACAGGGGCAGAGACCCAGTACTTC; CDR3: CSVPPTGAETQYF
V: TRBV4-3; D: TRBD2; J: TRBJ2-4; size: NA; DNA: TGCGCCAGCAGCCAAGAGGGGGGGAACATTCAGTACTTC; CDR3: CASSQEGGNIQYF
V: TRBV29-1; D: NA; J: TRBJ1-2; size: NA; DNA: TGCAGCGTGGGCAGGGACCCCAACTATGGCTACACCTTC; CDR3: CSVGRDPNYGYTF
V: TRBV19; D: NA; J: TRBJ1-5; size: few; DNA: TGTGCCAGTAGTAGCAGGGGAGGTCAGCCCCAGCATTTT; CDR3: CASSSRGGQPQHF
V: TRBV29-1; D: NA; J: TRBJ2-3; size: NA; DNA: TGCAGCGCCCCAGGACTTAATACGCAGTATTTT; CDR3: CSAPGLNTQYF
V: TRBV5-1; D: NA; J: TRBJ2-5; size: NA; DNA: TGCGCCAGCAGCACCTACAGGGAAAGTCAAGAGACCCAGTACTTC; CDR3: CASSTYRESQETQYF
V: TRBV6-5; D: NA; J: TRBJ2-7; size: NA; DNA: TGTGCCAGCAGTTCGAGAGGTAGGCAGTACTTC; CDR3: CASSSRGRQYF
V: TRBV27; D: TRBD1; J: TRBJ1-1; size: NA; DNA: TGTGCCAGCAGTTTAATGGGACAGGGGGGCACTGAAGCTTTCTTT; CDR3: CASSLMGQGGTEAFF
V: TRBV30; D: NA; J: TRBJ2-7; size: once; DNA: TGTGCCTGGAGTCGTGGAGGGAACCACGAGCAGTACTTC; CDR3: CAWSRGGNHEQYF
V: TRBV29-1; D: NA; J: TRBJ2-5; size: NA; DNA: TGCAGCGTTGAGGAGGGAGGAGAGACCCAGTACTTC; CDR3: CSVEEGGETQYF
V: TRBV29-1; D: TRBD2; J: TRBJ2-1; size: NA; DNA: TGCAGCGTTGCCGGGGGGGCCGGCTACAATGAGCAGTTCTTC; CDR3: CSVAGGAGYNEQFF
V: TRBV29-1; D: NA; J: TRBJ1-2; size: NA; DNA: TGCAGCGTTGATCGCAGGGATTATGGCTACACCTTC; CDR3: CSVDRRDYGYTF
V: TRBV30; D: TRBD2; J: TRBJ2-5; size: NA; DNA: TGTGCCTGGGAGAGCGGGGGGGCGCAGACCCAGTACTTC; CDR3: CAWESGGAQTQYF
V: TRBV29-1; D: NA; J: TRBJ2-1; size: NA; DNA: TGCAGCGTTGAGCTCGGGGTTTCGGACAATGAGCAGTTCTTC; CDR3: CSVELGVSDNEQFF
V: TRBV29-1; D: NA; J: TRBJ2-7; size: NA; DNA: TGCAGCGCCCAGGGTGGGTACGAGCAGTACTTC; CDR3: CSAQGGYEQYF
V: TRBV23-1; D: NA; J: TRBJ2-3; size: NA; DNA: TGCGCCAGCAGTCCTTCACAATATGGGTGTAGCACAGATACGCAGTATTTT; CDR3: CASSPSQYGCSTDTQYF
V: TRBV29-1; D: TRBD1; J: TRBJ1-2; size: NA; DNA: TGCAGCGTTGGAGGGACAGGGAACTATGGCTACACCTTC; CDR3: CSVGGTGNYGYTF
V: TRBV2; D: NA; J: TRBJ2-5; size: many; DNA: TGTGCCATCCGAGGACAAGAGACTCAAGAGACCCAGTACTTC; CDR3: CAIRGQETQETQYF
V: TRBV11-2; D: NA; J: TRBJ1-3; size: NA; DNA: TGTGCCAGCAACGGAAACACCATATATTTT; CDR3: CASNGNTIYF
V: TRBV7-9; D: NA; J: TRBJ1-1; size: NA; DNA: TGTGCCAACCATATAGAGGTGGTGAAGAACACTGAAGCTTTCTTT; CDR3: CANHIEVVKNTEAFF
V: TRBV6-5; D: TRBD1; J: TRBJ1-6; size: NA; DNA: TGTGCCAGCAGTGGACAGGGATCGGAATCACCCCTCCACTTT; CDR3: CASSGQGSESPLHF
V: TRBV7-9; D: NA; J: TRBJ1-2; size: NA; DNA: TGTGCCAGCAGCTTTGCAGCCAAGCAAAGTGGCTACACCTTC; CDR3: CASSFAAKQSGYTF
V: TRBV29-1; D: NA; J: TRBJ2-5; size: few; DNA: TGCAGCGTTGAAGGCTGGTCCCGTGGGGAGACCCAGTACTTC; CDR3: CSVEGWSRGETQYF
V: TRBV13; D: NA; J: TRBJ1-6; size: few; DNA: TGTGCCAGCAGCTTAGGCCGTGGCAGCGGATATAATTCACCCCTCCACTTT; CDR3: CASSLGRGSGYNSPLHF
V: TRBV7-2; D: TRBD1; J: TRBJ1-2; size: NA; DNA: TGTGCCAGCAGCCCCGGGACAGGGTCCTATGGCTACACCTTC; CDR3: CASSPGTGSYGYTF
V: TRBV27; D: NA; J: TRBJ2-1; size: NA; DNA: TGTGCCAGCAGTTTGGGGACATCGGGGACTGAGCAGTTCTTC; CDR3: CASSLGTSGTEQFF
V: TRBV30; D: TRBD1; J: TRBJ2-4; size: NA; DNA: TGTGCCTGGAGTAAAGGGACAGCCCTAAGGGACATTCAGTACTTC; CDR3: CAWSKGTALRDIQYF
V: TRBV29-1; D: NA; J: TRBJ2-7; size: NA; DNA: TGCAGCGCCCGTGCTGGGTCTTCCTACGAGCAGTACTTC; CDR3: CSARAGSSYEQYF
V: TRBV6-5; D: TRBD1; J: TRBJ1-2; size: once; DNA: TGTGCCAGCAGTTACTCGGGACAGCTCCACTATGGCTACACCTTC; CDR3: CASSYSGQLHYGYTF
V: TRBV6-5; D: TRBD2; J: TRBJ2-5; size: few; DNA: TGTGCCAGCAGTTACTCTTGGGAGGGGACCCAGTACTTC; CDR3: CASSYSWEGTQYF